This is a list of T cell receptor beta chains from one sample in a study of blood T cell repertoires in COVID-19. Generated by immunoSEQ multiplex PCR, the TCRdb table keeps only in-frame clones and is missing some. The data show roughly 100,000 clones, with about 90% seen just once and around 4.4% held by the top ten. Sequenced input: peripheral blood. The receptors derive from a man aged 18 to 29 with acute or convalescent COVID-19. CDR3s include the opening cysteine and the closing phenylalanine or tryptophan. The D gene is left open where the match is weak. Where a row states a size, it is once, few, many or the class of an expanded clone; other rows omit it.

clone_size: -
v_call: TRBV27
d_call: -
j_call: TRBJ1-5
cdr3_aa: CAIQEDNPYSNQPQHF
cdr3_nt: TGTGCCATCCAAGAGGACAACCCCTATAGCAATCAGCCCCAGCATTTT

clone_size: -
v_call: TRBV3-1/TRBV3-2
d_call: TRBD1
j_call: TRBJ2-6
cdr3_aa: CASSQGTGSGANVLTF
cdr3_nt: TGTGCCAGCAGCCAAGGGACAGGGTCTGGGGCCAACGTCCTGACTTTC

clone_size: -
v_call: TRBV9
d_call: -
j_call: TRBJ2-1
cdr3_aa: CASSALTSYNEQFF
cdr3_nt: TGTGCCAGCAGCGCACTGACTAGTTACAATGAGCAGTTCTTC

clone_size: -
v_call: TRBV19
d_call: TRBD2
j_call: TRBJ2-3
cdr3_aa: CASSPIAGGFTDTQYF
cdr3_nt: TGTGCCAGTAGTCCGATAGCGGGGGGGTTCACAGATACGCAGTATTTT

clone_size: once
v_call: TRBV18
d_call: -
j_call: TRBJ2-1
cdr3_aa: CASSPPQGGSEQFF
cdr3_nt: TGTGCCAGCTCACCACCCCAGGGGGGTAGTGAGCAGTTCTTC

clone_size: -
v_call: TRBV25-1
d_call: TRBD2
j_call: TRBJ2-1
cdr3_aa: CASSAPGLAGPRQFF
cdr3_nt: TGTGCCAGCAGTGCCCCGGGACTAGCGGGACCAAGGCAGTTCTTC

clone_size: -
v_call: TRBV18
d_call: TRBD1
j_call: TRBJ2-6
cdr3_aa: CASSTYGTGTGANVLTF
cdr3_nt: TGTGCCAGCTCAACTTACGGGACAGGGACAGGGGCCAACGTCCTGACTTTC

clone_size: -
v_call: TRBV5-1
d_call: TRBD1
j_call: TRBJ2-2
cdr3_aa: CATGTGQGYTGELFF
cdr3_nt: TGCGCCACCGGAACGGGACAGGGGTACACCGGGGAGCTGTTTTTT

clone_size: -
v_call: TRBV5-1
d_call: -
j_call: TRBJ2-7
cdr3_aa: CASSLVVGEFYEQYF
cdr3_nt: TGCGCCAGCAGCTTGGTGGTAGGGGAATTCTACGAGCAGTACTTC

clone_size: -
v_call: TRBV3-1/TRBV3-2
d_call: TRBD1
j_call: TRBJ1-2
cdr3_aa: CASSQEPGQINYGYTF
cdr3_nt: TGTGCCAGCAGCCAAGAACCGGGACAGATTAACTATGGCTACACCTTC